The 15 T cell receptor beta chains below all came from one sample that was sequenced in a study of blood T cell repertoires in COVID-19. Using immunoSEQ multiplex PCR, the repertoire was profiled, and TCRdb retains in-frame clones only, with some absent. The sample records roughly 330,000 clones, around 87% being singletons. Input material: PBMCs or T cells enriched from blood (not recorded which). These receptors were obtained from a woman between 25 and 40 years old who had recovered from COVID-19.

The rearrangement uses TRBV4-3 and TRBJ1-5; 9 nucleotides align to TRBD1. The CDR3 runs to 16 residues. V was pared by 3 bases and J by 2 bases, with 5 bases of the junction left unmatched. Germline V gene sequence: CDR1 LGHNA, CDR2 YSLEER. CDR3 region: CASSQDRGPGNQPQHF. In DNA form, the CDR3 reads TGCGCCAGCAGCCAGGACAGGGGTCCGGGCAATCAGCCCCAGCATTTT.

The rearrangement uses TRBV24-1 and TRBJ2-5; D gene unclear. The CDR3 has 11 residues. With 3 bases removed from V and 13 bases from J, the gap between germline ends came to 11 bases. The germline V gene has CDR1 KGHDR and CDR2 SFDVKD. The CDR3 DNA is TGTGCCACCAGTGATGGTGTTTTAGCGTACTTC. Translation gives CATSDGVLAYF.

This rearrangement joins TRBV7-2 to TRBJ2-5; TRBD1 is a possible D gene (5 bases). The germline V and J ends were trimmed by 2 bases and 5 bases, with 9 bases remaining between them. The CDR3 is 13 amino acids. Per the germline V gene, CDR1 is SGHTA and CDR2 is FQGNSA. The CDR3 region has the DNA TGTGCCAGCAGCTTAAGGGGCCGCGAGACCCAGTACTTC. This gives the protein CASSLRGRETQYF.

A few counts support this clone. This sequence joins TRBV15 and TRBJ1-2, with a possible D match to TRBD1 (5 bases). With 0 bases removed from V and 4 bases from J, the gap between germline ends came to 15 bases. The germline CDR1 and CDR2 sequences are LNHNV and YYDKDF (reference sequence). The CDR3 has 16 residues. The CDR3 loop reads CATSRDRGGLLYGYTF. CDR3 nucleotide sequence: TGTGCCACCAGCAGAGATCGGGGGGGACTCCTCTATGGCTACACCTTC.

The J gene is TRBJ1-6, the V gene TRBV7-7, with 10 bases aligning to TRBD1. Germline lookup yields CDR1 SSHAT and CDR2 FNYEAQ (reference sequence). After removal of 5 bases from V and 9 bases from J, the junction contained 1 base not matched to a gene. The CDR3 runs 13 residues. CDR3 region: CASSRDRGSPLHF. In nucleotides, the CDR3 is TGTGCCAGCAGCCGGGACAGGGGTTCACCCCTCCACTTT. The full variable domain, rest sourced from reference TRBV7-7 and TRBJ1-6, is GAGVSQSPRYKVTKRGQDVTLRCDPISSHATLYWYQQALGQGPEFLTYFNYEAQPDKSGLPSDRFSAERPEGSISTLTIQRTEQRDSAMYRCASSRDRGSPLHFGNGTRLTVT.

In the case of this clone: This CDR3 is also generated by other DNA sequences in the sample. This rearrangement joins TRBV5-1 to TRBJ1-1; D may be TRBD1 (5 bases). Trimming cost V 1 base and J 0 bases, with 7 bases left between them. Germline-derived CDR1 and CDR2 are SGHRS and YFSETQ. The CDR3 totals 14 residues. The CDR3 nucleotides read TGCGCCAGCAGCTTGACAGGACTGAACACTGAAGCTTTCTTT. It translates to CASSLTGLNTEAFF. Filled out from reference TRBV5-1 and TRBJ1-1, the complete variable domain reads KAGVTQTPRYLIKTRGQQVTLSCSPISGHRSVSWYQQTPGQGLQFLFEYFSETQRNKGNFPGRFSGRQFSNSRSEMNVSTLELGDSALYLCASSLTGLNTEAFFGQGTRLTVV.

The rearrangement joins TRBV29-1 to TRBJ2-2; 7 nucleotides agree with TRBD1. Trimming cost V 5 bases and J 5 bases; bases outside gene matches: 8. There are 14 residues in the CDR3. The germline CDR1 and CDR2 sequences are SQVTM and ANQGSEA. The CDR3 DNA sequence: TGCAGCGTTCGCTCAGGGGGAAGGACCGGGGAGCTGTTTTTT. It translates to CSVRSGGRTGELFF.

The chain links TRBV6-5 to TRBJ1-2; 7 nucleotides line up with TRBD1. Per germline, CDR1 MNHEY and CDR2 SVGAGI. V dropped 6 bases and J dropped 3; count of bases not matched to a gene: 10. The CDR3 consists of 15 residues. The DNA of the CDR3 is TGTGCCAGCAGCCTAACTCCCGGGACAGACTATGGCTACACCTTC. This codes for CASSLTPGTDYGYTF.

The chain combines TRBV7-2 with TRBJ1-2; the match to TRBD1 covers 8 bases. CDR3 length: 16 amino acids. Trimming at V came to 8 bases and at J to 2 bases, leaving 13 bases not matched to a gene. Germline lookup yields CDR1 SGHTA and CDR2 FQGNSA. The CDR3 is CASSIPQGGVNYGYTF. CDR3 bases: TGTGCCAGCTCGATACCACAGGGGGGGGTAAACTATGGCTACACCTTC.

The chain joins TRBV7-3 to TRBJ1-3; TRBD1 is a possible D gene (5 bases). The germline gives CDR1 SGHTA, CDR2 FQGTGA. V was pared by 0 bases and J by 0 bases, with 6 bases between. This CDR3 is built from 15 residues. CDR3 region: CASSLTGGSGNTIYF. CDR3 DNA: TGTGCCAGCAGCTTAACGGGGGGCTCTGGAAACACCATATATTTT.

The V and J genes are TRBV5-8 and TRBJ2-7; 7 positions match TRBD1. CDR1 and CDR2 (germline): SGHTS, YDEGEE. With 4 bases clipped from V and 3 bases from J, the junction kept 7 bases outside the gene matches. CDR3 length: 14 residues. As DNA, the CDR3 is TGTGCCAGCAGCAACGCCGGGACAGTCTACGAGCAGTACTTC. This gives the protein CASSNAGTVYEQYF.

The genes are TRBV5-6 and TRBJ1-3; D call uncertain. The CDR3 is 16 residues long. Trimming stripped 1 base from V and 1 base from J, with 12 bases between. The germline V gene encodes CDR1 SGHDT and CDR2 YYEEEE. CDR3 in amino acids: CASSLLTRISGNTIYF. The CDR3, as DNA: TGTGCCAGCAGCTTGTTGACGAGGATTTCTGGAAACACCATATATTTT.

The rearrangement uses TRBV30 and TRBJ1-2; TRBD1 is a possible D gene (6 bases). V was cut by 3 bases and J by 8 bases, with 25 bases left in between. The CDR3 loop spans 16 amino acids. The germline V gene encodes CDR1 GTSNPN and CDR2 SVGIG (reference sequence). The CDR3: CAWSQPYPGGPQGYTF. Here the CDR3 DNA reads TGTGCCTGGAGCCAACCCTACCCCGGGGGGCCTCAGGGCTACACCTTC.

The chain is built from TRBV7-9 and TRBJ2-1; D may be TRBD1 (5 bases). Trimming cost V 3 bases and J 0 bases, with 21 bases left between them. This CDR3 has 19 residues. From germline, CDR1 is SEHNR and CDR2 FQNEAQ (reference sequence). DNA of the CDR3: TGTGCCAGCAGCTTGGGCCATTTTAGGGGTCCGTCCTCCTACAATGAGCAGTTCTTC. Its protein product is CASSLGHFRGPSSYNEQFF.

V gene TRBV30 combines with J gene TRBJ2-5; 9 bases are shared with TRBD1. V shed 4 bases, J shed 5 bases, and the junction held 8 bases outside the gene matches. In germline, CDR1 is GTSNPN, CDR2 SVGIG (reference sequence). The CDR3 covers 14 residues. The CDR3: CAWTQGAASETQYF. The DNA for the CDR3 is TGTGCCTGGACACAGGGGGCGGCTTCGGAGACCCAGTACTTC. Based on the CDR3 plus reference TRBV30 and TRBJ2-5, the full variable domain is SQTIHQWPATLVQPVGSPLSLECTVEGTSNPNLYWYRQAAGRGLQLLFYSVGIGQISSEVPQNLSASRPQDRQFILSSKKLLLSDSGFYLCAWTQGAASETQYFGPGTRLLVL.